Listed here are 18 T cell receptor beta chains from one sample, sequenced in a study of T cell therapy after organ transplantation. For these receptors, no antigen is known. Sequenced by immunoSEQ multiplex PCR; TCRdb stores in-frame clones only, minus some. Of about 17,000 clones in the sample, 65% to 90% were seen once. Sample time point: 20-29 weeks after completion of therapy. The sequencing used CD8+ T cells from blood, collected after autologous CMV-specific T cell therapy. The receptors here all came from a human patient who had received a solid organ transplant and had CMV disease. Some of the T cells might come from the graft donor.

This chain links TRBV7-2 with TRBJ1-5, with TRBD1 matching 8 bases. The CDR3 loop spans 14 amino acids. V shed 4 bases and J 2 bases; nucleotides not matched to a gene: 1. Germline V gives CDR1 SGHTA, CDR2 FQGNSA. CDR3 region: CASSSGGGNQPQHF. The DNA for the CDR3 is TGTGCCAGCAGCTCAGGGGGCGGCAATCAGCCCCAGCATTTT.

V usage is TRBV7-8 and J usage is TRBJ2-1, with TRBD1 identical over 7 bases. The ends lost 5 bases at V and 3 bases at J; junction bases unmatched: 16. The germline CDR1 and CDR2 sequences are SGHVS and FQNEAQ. There are 18 residues in the CDR3. The CDR3 DNA reads TGTGCCAGCAGCCGCCCCACTGCCGGGACAGACCACTACAATGAGCAGTTCTTC. This gives the protein CASSRPTAGTDHYNEQFF.

The V gene is TRBV4-1, the J gene TRBJ1-3; 10 nucleotides match TRBD1. Germline V CDR1 and CDR2: MGHRA, YSYEKL. After removal of 2 bases from V and 2 bases from J, the junction contained 6 bases not matched to a gene. The CDR3 length is 17 residues. The DNA for the CDR3 is TGCGCCAGCAGCCAACCTGGAGACAGGGGGCCTGGAAACACCATATATTTT. It is translated as CASSQPGDRGPGNTIYF.

The gene calls are TRBV27 and TRBJ2-1; 8 positions match TRBD2. Per the germline V gene, CDR1 is MNHEY and CDR2 is SMNVEV (reference sequence). After removal of 5 bases from V and 3 bases from J, the junction contained 9 bases not matched to a gene. This CDR3 spans 16 amino acids. The CDR3 bases are TGTGCCAGCAGTACCGAAGCGGGAGCGAACTACAATGAGCAGTTCTTC. As protein: CASSTEAGANYNEQFF.

The chain combines TRBV9 with TRBJ2-7; D call uncertain. Deletions cut 4 bases from V and 0 bases from J, with 17 bases between. The CDR3 runs 16 residues. CDR1 SGDLS and CDR2 YYNGEE come from the germline V gene. CDR3 amino acids: CASSPSPAGHSYEQYF. As DNA, the CDR3 is TGTGCCAGCAGCCCCTCCCCGGCAGGTCACTCCTACGAGCAGTACTTC.

The V call is TRBV10-3, the J call TRBJ1-3; D ambiguous. The length of the CDR3 is 17 residues. The V and J ends lost 4 bases and 2 bases respectively, with 18 bases between them. The germline CDR1 and CDR2 sequences are ENHRY and SYGVKD. CDR3 sequence (DNA): TGTGCCATCAGTGCCGCTGAAAACCAAGGGCCTGGAAACACCATATATTTT. The encoded protein is CAISAAENQGPGNTIYF.

Concerning this clone itself: Germline and junction disagree at one end, which may indicate a read error. This chain connects TRBV5-6 to TRBJ1-1, with TRBD1 identical over 10 bases. The CDR3 length is 17 residues. CDR1 is SGHDT and CDR2 is YYEEEE in the germline V gene. In nucleotides, the CDR3 is TGCGCCAGCAGCCCATGGGGGACAGGGGACTTGAACACTGAAGCTTTCTTT. It translates to CASSPWGTGDLNTEAFF.

V gene TRBV5-1 combines with J gene TRBJ2-7, with 7 bases aligning to TRBD2. The V gene's germline CDR1 is SGHRS and CDR2 YFSETQ. CDR3 length equals 15 residues. J was trimmed by 5 bases and V by 3 bases; bases with no gene match: 11. The CDR3, as DNA: TGCGCCAGCAGCTGGGGGGTGACTAGCCAGGACGAGCAGTACTTC. The encoded protein is CASSWGVTSQDEQYF. Using reference TRBV5-1 and TRBJ2-7 for the parts outside the CDR3, the full variable domain is KAGVTQTPRYLIKTRGQQVTLSCSPISGHRSVSWYQQTPGQGLQFLFEYFSETQRNKGNFPGRFSGRQFSNSRSEMNVSTLELGDSALYLCASSWGVTSQDEQYFGPGTRLTVT.

The chain employs TRBV2 and TRBJ2-2; TRBD1 matches at 12 bases. The J segment lost 1 base and the V segment lost 6 bases, leaving 6 bases of the junction unmatched. This CDR3 region has 17 residues. Germline CDR1 and CDR2: SNHLY and FYNNEI. In nucleotides, the CDR3 is TGTGCCAGCAGACCCGGGACAGGGGGCCTGAACACCGGGGAGCTGTTTTTT. Encoded protein: CASRPGTGGLNTGELFF.

The chain couples TRBV13 to TRBJ2-7; 11 positions match TRBD1. Germline loops: CDR1 PRHDT, CDR2 FYEKMQ (reference sequence). The trim removed 4 bases at V and 6 bases at J, leaving 5 bases unmatched. The CDR3 sequence is 14 residues long. CDR3 nucleotides: TGTGCCAGCAGCTCTGGACAGGGGGCAGGCGAGCAGTACTTC. As protein: CASSSGQGAGEQYF.

J is TRBJ2-2 and V is TRBV4-3; TRBD1 or TRBD2 may be the D gene (5 bases each). V lost 4 bases and J lost 6, with 15 bases in between. Germline-derived CDR1 and CDR2 are LGHNA and YSLEER. The CDR3 has 15 amino acids. CDR3 bases: TGCGCCAGCAGCCTCCGAAGGGACCCGCCCGGGGAGCTGTTTTTT. It yields the protein CASSLRRDPPGELFF.

The V gene is TRBV11-3, the J gene TRBJ2-6, with a weak D call TRBD1 (6 bases). Trimming shortened V by 4 bases and J by 2 bases, and 12 bases separated the two germline ends. CDR3 size: 16 residues. Germline CDR1 is SGHNT and CDR2 is YENEEA. The CDR3 DNA reads TGTGCCAGCAGCTCGAGGACAGTAACTGGGGCCAACGTCCTGACTTTC. Amino acids: CASSSRTVTGANVLTF.

This chain links TRBV5-5 with TRBJ1-4, with TRBD1 as a possible D gene (5 bases). This CDR3 has 15 amino acids. Trimming removed 0 bases from V and 7 bases from J, with 13 bases in between. Germline CDR1 and CDR2: SGHKS and YYEKEE (reference sequence). The CDR3 DNA follows: TGTGCCAGCAGCTTGGAGGGGAGAATAGGTGAAAAACTGTTTTTT. This codes for CASSLEGRIGEKLFF.

The genes are TRBV7-9 and TRBJ2-5, with 11 bases that match TRBD1. CDR3 length equals 17 residues. Germline V gene sequence: CDR1 SEHNR, CDR2 FQNEAQ (reference sequence). Unmatched junction bases numbered 10, after V lost 5 bases and J lost 2 bases. Here the CDR3 reads CASSPGQGGLVQETQYF. CDR3 nucleotides: TGTGCCAGCAGCCCGGGACAGGGGGGACTTGTACAAGAGACCCAGTACTTC.

This chain uses TRBV5-4 with TRBJ1-2, with D perhaps TRBD1 (5 bases). Germline CDR1 and CDR2: SGHNT and YYREEE (reference sequence). This CDR3 is 13 amino acids long. V was clipped by 6 bases and J by 3 bases, with 12 bases between them. CDR3 residues: CASNLDMDYGYTF. In nucleotides, the CDR3 is TGTGCCAGCAACCTGGACATGGACTATGGCTACACCTTC.

The gene calls are TRBV7-3 and TRBJ2-7; D is possibly TRBD1 or TRBD2 (5 bases each). Germline assignment: CDR1 SGHTA and CDR2 FQGTGA. This CDR3 has 15 amino acids. Deletions cut 3 bases from V and 2 bases from J, with 14 bases between. The CDR3 region is CASSLAGSHPYEQYF. Here the CDR3 DNA reads TGTGCCAGCAGCTTGGCAGGGAGCCACCCCTACGAGCAGTACTTC.

The rearrangement uses TRBV29-1 and TRBJ1-1; D gene unclear. Germline CDR1 SQVTM, CDR2 ANQGSEA. The CDR3 has 11 residues. V was trimmed by 7 bases and J by 5 bases, leaving 11 bases between them. The CDR3 loop is CSGTWRTEAFF. CDR3 bases: TGCAGCGGGACGTGGAGGACTGAAGCTTTCTTT.

J is TRBJ2-7 and V is TRBV5-1, with TRBD1 matching 8 bases. Germline V gene data show CDR1 as SGHRS and CDR2 as YFSETQ. CDR3 length equals 14 residues. After removal of 7 bases from V and 2 bases from J, the junction contained 8 bases not matched to a gene. The CDR3 here is CASETGTGPYEQYF. The DNA for the CDR3 is TGCGCCAGCGAGACCGGGACAGGACCCTACGAGCAGTACTTC.